Given below is one TCR beta chain in context. Here immunoSEQ multiplex PCR was the method, and the copy in TCRdb shows in-frame clones only, minus some. The sample has under 200,000 clones, around four fifths seen once; the top ten hold roughly 8.4%. Seattle enrolled patients during active infection and tracked them longitudinally. The data derive from a study of blood T cell repertoires in COVID-19. Study-wide context: PBMCs, B-cell-depleted T cells, or T cells were the source of the cDNA or gDNA that made up the material.

Trimming cost V 1 base and J 3 bases, with 15 bases left between them. The CDR3 extends over 16 amino acids. CDR1 MGHRA and CDR2 YSYEKL come from the germline V gene. The sample was peripheral blood. This chain connects TRBV4-1 to TRBJ2-5; D is perhaps TRBD1 (6 bases). This clonotype originated in a woman older than 75 with COVID-19, enrolled during active disease. The chain's CDR3 is CASSQGTGLEEETQYF. The CDR3 DNA follows: TGCGCCAGCAGCCAAGGAACAGGGCTCGAGGAAGAGACCCAGTACTTC.